This T cell receptor beta chain was found in a study of cytomegalovirus exposure and HLA in healthy donors (dated by TCRdb to about 2017). Regarding the research as a whole: According to an earlier analysis of around 600 of the donors, 200 million or so T cells yielded roughly 100 million unique TCR beta sequences and about 300 Gb of sequence data. To predict cytomegalovirus infection status, the study brought together high-throughput TCR immunosequencing, statistical association of individual TCRs with disease status, and machine learning. About five DR-DQ haplotypes were handled as single units for association and clustering, since linkage in the cohort was strong. Donor age, sex, ethnicity and CMV serostatus were compiled alongside the repertoire data. The genetic ancestry cluster associated with self-reported Caucasian donors included about 84% of the roughly 360 genotyped donors. Around 330 gigabases of sequencing data and roughly 80 million unique TCR sequences made up an early release that covered over 550 HLA-typed donors. The T cell repertoires of 550 to 850 subjects were profiled by immunosequencing and related to cytomegalovirus serostatus. Typing coverage differed by locus: A, B, C, DRB1 and DQB1 were typed in roughly 620-640 donors, DQA1 in 500 to 550, DPA1 in 600 to 610, and DPB1 in around 440. In a later genetic analysis, genome-wide SNP genotypes for about three fifths of the roughly 670 donors were used, and that subset was treated as a discovery cohort. In a later analysis, previously published TCR beta repertoires from some 640 donors were re-analyzed and high-resolution HLA genotyping was added so that TCR occurrence patterns could be studied. The study aimed to test whether cataloging public T cell receptors could reveal signatures of past pathogen exposure. An earlier analysis of some 500 of the donors applied high-throughput TCR beta sequencing to assess whether each TCR beta V gene segment acted as functional or pseudogenic. All discovery cohort repertoires had been generated on a single sequencing platform. Both class I and class II loci were covered by HLA typing, at four-digit resolution. Besides the first cohort of 550 to 750 subjects, a separate validation cohort made up of roughly 120 different subjects was used. Among about 400 genotyped donors of the cohort, an average of around 250,000 unique TCR beta nucleotide sequences was sequenced per donor, of which about 18% were non-productive. Rather than using new phenotypic data, the later analysis identified candidate immune exposures from TCR beta sequences and from how often those sequences occurred across donors. General study outcomes and caveats: A group of highly shared sequence variants was considered likely to be a technical artifact of the sequencing pipeline. The study gave a list of about 160 TCR beta chains associated with cytomegalovirus. The earlier analysis of approximately 540 of the donors excluded approximately 15 rarely observed V segments, including chromosome 9 orphons, because counts were too low. Immune exposure information for the cohort was limited to CMV serostatus. The cohort was sequenced for TCR beta chains only, and without alpha or paired-chain data the features that could be detected were limited. In an earlier analysis of fewer than 700 of the donors, most TCR beta V segments appeared in productive rearrangements about 87% or about 30% of the time, broadly matching IMGT annotations. In a later genetic analysis, a missense DCLRE1C variant was associated with V-gene and J-gene trimming of TCR beta chains, and the association was replicated in an independent cohort. In a later analysis, HLA-associated TCR beta chains showed more clonal expansion and lower generation probabilities than non-associated chains that were equally common. When HLA alleles, especially DR and DQ, strongly co-occurred, TCR associations were difficult to assign to individual alleles. In both the original and validation cohorts, the classifier was reported to diagnose cytomegalovirus status with high specificity and sensitivity. Most TCR sequences were seen in very few donors, while some public TCRs were found in many individuals. Presence/absence analyses assumed roughly uniform sequencing depth across donors, an assumption that may not hold. Linkage disequilibrium might explain the correlated functional status among segregating V segments, but an unknown experimental factor could not be ruled out. Because HLA typing was unavailable for some donors at each locus, only the typed subset was used in association tests. In vitro tests confirmed that a few of the cytomegalovirus-associated TCR beta chains recognize cytomegalovirus antigens. In a later analysis, the rate of TCR association differed among HLA loci, with DRB1 alleles having the most associated TCRs and HLA-C alleles having the fewest. In a later analysis, most CMV-associated TCR beta chains were found to appear HLA-restricted, with HLA associations seemingly driven largely by CMV exposure. According to a later analysis, parvovirus B19, influenza, CMV and Epstein-Barr virus appeared linked to several top co-occurrence clusters. Because the 87-base-pair reads could not distinguish some IMGT-functional V segments, including TRBV6-2 and TRBV6-3, those segments were excluded. According to a later genetic analysis, donors in an Asian-associated ancestry cluster had fewer N-insertions in productive TCRs than the roughly 660-donor mean. It was suggested by the authors that the approach could potentially be generalized to other disease states and immunological phenotypes. A further reported finding was that TCR beta sequences accurately predicted the HLA-A and HLA-B alleles for most subjects in the first cohort. In a later analysis, 15,000 to 20,000 TCR beta sequences were associated with specific HLA alleles at a false discovery rate of 0.05.

This clone was detected once. The clone's antigen remains unknown. No base-level quality is on record; no much larger clone is a single base apart. The CDR3, cysteine through phenylalanine, is 14 amino acids long. Of the read, only the CDR3 DNA is kept; its 42 bases are in frame from base 1. Trimming leaves V shorter by 2 bases and J shorter by 5 bases, with the junction holding 4 bases beyond the gene matches. The germline V gene (reference sequence) specifies MNHEY as CDR1 and SMNVEV as CDR2. In total, 666 healthy bone marrow donors made up the cohort. Cohort members were all nominally healthy when sampled, although unrecorded immune exposures were likely present. The donor tested CMV seronegative and was one of the 352 seronegative cohort members. Every donor gave a peripheral blood sample, and the peripheral blood mononuclear cells from that sample were used for TCR beta sequencing. The Qiagen DNeasy Blood Extraction Kit was used to extract genomic DNA from the blood cell samples.

Libraries were constructed by the immunoSEQ multiplex PCR assay. For the multiplex PCR, a mixture combining 60 forward primers for TCR Vbeta segments and 13 reverse primers for TCR Jbeta segments was used. The CDR3 region of rearranged TCR beta genes was amplified from genomic DNA with a multiplex PCR assay. On the Illumina HiSeq System, the amplified TCR beta libraries were sequenced as 87-base-pair reads. As for the original processing: Across the roughly 640 repertoires, a later analysis counted 75 million to 90 million unique TCR beta chains, some 11 million of which were shared by at least two donors. A nearest-neighbor algorithm error-corrected the raw reads and collapsed the reads into unique sequences, merging closely related sequences to remove PCR and sequencing errors. To assign V, D and J gene segments, CDR3 sequences were aligned to IMGT reference sequences. For a sequence to be retained, at least a six-nucleotide match to both a V gene segment and a J gene segment was required. Rearrangements were called productive when the CDR3 lacked stop codons and stayed in frame with V and J; all others were non-productive. CDR3 was defined by IMGT convention, running from the second conserved V-encoded cysteine to the conserved J-encoded phenylalanine. The earlier analysis of 500 to 750 of the donors excluded any sequence lacking an unambiguous match to a single V gene segment. In an earlier analysis of roughly 500 of the donors, V segments were called functional above 56.7% productive rearrangements and were called segregating when the between-donor standard deviation exceeded 5%. A statistical classification framework was built to diagnose cytomegalovirus status from the catalog of TCR beta chain sequences. V and J gene assignment, in a later analysis, came from comparing TCR nucleotide sequences with IMGT/GENE-DB human TR gene sequences. Using the TCRdist pipeline, a later analysis assigned CDR3 sequences along with most-parsimonious VDJ recombination scenarios. In a later analysis, every TCR beta chain was defined by the combination of its CDR3 amino acid sequence and its V-gene family, and reads without a unique V-gene family were dropped. A later analysis removed several hundred highly shared, low-generation-probability nucleotide sequences to deal with suspected cross-contamination and a sequencing artifact. In a later analysis, a clonal expansion index for each public chain was calculated from normalized within-repertoire ranks of inferred template counts. In a later analysis, generation probabilities were computed with a VDJ recombination model fitted to out-of-frame rearrangements, and the resulting probabilities were checked against IGoR. Hypergeometric tests were used in a later analysis to score TCR-TCR, TCR-HLA and TCR-CMV co-occurrence, with a repertoire-size bias correction applied to the TCR pairs. False discovery rates were estimated in a later analysis by permuting HLA or CMV assignments 20 times. In a later analysis, co-occurring TCRs were grouped using DBSCAN, and TCRdist sequence similarity was added for clustering within HLA-allele-positive subsets. Repertoires with fewer than 30,000 or more than 120,000 public chains, plus five repertoires with anomalous nucleotide sharing, were excluded from co-occurrence clustering. Here the immuneACCESS table is served through TCRdb, limited to in-frame sequences with V and J called. Missing clones are a known gap in these copies; in checked studies unresolved V genes cover under half, and the rest lacks a known reason. V, J and clone size are taken as reported in that table, and D and trimming were inferred from the DNA itself. In this sample the table shows 150,000 to 200,000 clones, roughly 79% of which occur a single time. About 1.3% of the sample is held by the ten biggest clonotypes.

The clonotype originates from a woman in her forties or fifties in good health and CMV-seronegative. Sequencing input: PBMCs. The rearrangement joined TRBV27 to TRBJ2-7, and TRBD1 matches 9 of the central bases. The CDR3 in this case is CASSLKDRGNEQYF. The DNA is TGTGCCAGCAGTTTAAAAGACAGGGGGAACGAGCAGTACTTC.